This T cell receptor beta chain was sequenced in a study of T-cell memory formation after mild COVID-19. Germline trimming cut 4 bases from V and 1 base from J; bases unmatched to any gene: 2. The CDR3 totals 15 residues. CDR1 is MNHNY, CDR2 SVGAGI, per germline (reference sequence). Using its own MiXCR run on the 5' RACE reads, TCRdb lists one record per CDR3 protein. This table holds roughly 620,000 distinct CDR3 sequences, 15% to 20% found once. The sample holds a few counts of this clonotype. The sequence was collected from an adult woman who had mild COVID-19 (a few samples of this study predate the infection). Cell type and time point are not known. The sequenced material came from PBMCs or a T cell subset sorted from them (not recorded which). The J gene is TRBJ1-5, the V gene TRBV6-6; 9 nucleotides agree with TRBD1. The CDR3 DNA sequence: TGTGCCAGCAGTTCTACAGGGGGCAGCAATCAGCCCCAGCATTTT. As protein: CASSSTGGSNQPQHF.